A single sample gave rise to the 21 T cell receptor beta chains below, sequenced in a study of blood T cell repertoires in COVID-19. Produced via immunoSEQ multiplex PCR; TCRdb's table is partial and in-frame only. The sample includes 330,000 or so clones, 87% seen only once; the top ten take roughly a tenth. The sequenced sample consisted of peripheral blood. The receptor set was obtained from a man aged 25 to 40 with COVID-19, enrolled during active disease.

In nucleotides, the CDR3 is TGTGCCAGCAAAGCGGCAGCGAACACTGAAGCTTTCTTT. It encodes CASKAAANTEAFF. The V gene is TRBV12-3 or TRBV12-4, the J gene TRBJ1-1, with D uncertain. Trimming pared 7 bases from V and 1 base from J, leaving 10 bases between. This CDR3 is built from 13 residues.

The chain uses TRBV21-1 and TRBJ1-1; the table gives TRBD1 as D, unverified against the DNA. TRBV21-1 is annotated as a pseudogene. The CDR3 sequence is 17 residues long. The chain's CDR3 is CASSKEGTLPGNTEAFF. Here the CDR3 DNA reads TGTGCCAGCAGCAAAGAGGGGACATTACCGGGGAACACTGAAGCTTTCTTT.

In DNA, the CDR3 is TGTGCCAGCAGTGTAGCGCCTACCTACGAGCAGTACTTC. Protein: CASSVAPTYEQYF. The chain employs TRBV6-4 and TRBJ2-7, with a weak D call TRBD2 (5 bases). With 4 bases removed from V and 2 bases from J, the gap between germline ends came to 9 bases. CDR3 length equals 13 residues. The germline V gene encodes CDR1 MRHNA and CDR2 SNTAGT.

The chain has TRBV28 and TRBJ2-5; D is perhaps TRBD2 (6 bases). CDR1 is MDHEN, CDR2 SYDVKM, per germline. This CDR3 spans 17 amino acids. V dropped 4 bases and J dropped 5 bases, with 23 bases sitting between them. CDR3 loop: CASSSPRGTELRETQYF. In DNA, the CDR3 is TGTGCCAGCAGTTCACCCCGGGGGACGGAGCTTCGGGAGACCCAGTACTTC.

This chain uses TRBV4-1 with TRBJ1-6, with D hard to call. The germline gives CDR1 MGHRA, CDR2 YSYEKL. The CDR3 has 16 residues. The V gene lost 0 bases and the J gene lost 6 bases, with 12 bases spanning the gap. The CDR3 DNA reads TGCGCCAGCAGCCAAGACTACATACAGCTTAATTCACCCCTCCACTTT. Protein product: CASSQDYIQLNSPLHF.

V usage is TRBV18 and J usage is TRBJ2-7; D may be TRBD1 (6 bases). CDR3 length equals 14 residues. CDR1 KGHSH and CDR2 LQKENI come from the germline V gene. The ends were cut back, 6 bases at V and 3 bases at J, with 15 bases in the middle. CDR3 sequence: CASSRDTSVYEQYF. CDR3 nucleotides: TGTGCCAGCTCTCGGGACACCTCAGTCTACGAGCAGTACTTC.

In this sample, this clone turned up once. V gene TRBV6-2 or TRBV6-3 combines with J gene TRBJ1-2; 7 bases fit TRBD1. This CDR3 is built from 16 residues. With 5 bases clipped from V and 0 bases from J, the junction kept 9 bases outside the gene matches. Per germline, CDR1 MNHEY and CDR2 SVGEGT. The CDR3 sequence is CASSVDRDLSNYGYTF. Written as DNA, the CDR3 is TGTGCCAGCAGTGTCGACAGGGATCTTTCTAACTATGGCTACACCTTC.

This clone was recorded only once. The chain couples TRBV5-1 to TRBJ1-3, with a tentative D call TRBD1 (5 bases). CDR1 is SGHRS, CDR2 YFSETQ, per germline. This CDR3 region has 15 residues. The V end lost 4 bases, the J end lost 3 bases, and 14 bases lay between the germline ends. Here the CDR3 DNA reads TGCGCCAGCAGCCGGGGGGAGGGAGATGGAAACACCATATATTTT. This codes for CASSRGEGDGNTIYF.

CDR3 residues: CASSFPYRDRVANTEAFF. Written as DNA, the CDR3 is TGTGCCAGCAGCTTCCCGTACAGGGACAGGGTGGCGAACACTGAAGCTTTCTTT. The chain recombines TRBV5-6 with TRBJ1-1; 9 bases fit TRBD1. The CDR3 sequence is 18 residues long. Germline-derived CDR1 and CDR2 are SGHDT and YYEEEE. The J segment lost 1 base and the V segment lost 2 bases, leaving 12 bases of the junction unmatched. Full variable domain (remainder filled in from reference TRBV5-6 and TRBJ1-1): DAGVTQSPTHLIKTRGQQVTLRCSPKSGHDTVSWYQQALGQGPQFIFQYYEEEERQRGNFPDRFSGHQFPNYSSELNVNALLLGDSALYLCASSFPYRDRVANTEAFFGQGTRLTVV.

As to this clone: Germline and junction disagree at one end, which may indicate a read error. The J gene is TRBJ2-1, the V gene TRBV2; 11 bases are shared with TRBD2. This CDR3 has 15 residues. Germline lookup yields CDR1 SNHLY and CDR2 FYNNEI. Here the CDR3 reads CASREASGGFNEQFF. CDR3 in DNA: TGTGCCAGCAGGGAAGCTAGCGGGGGGTTCAATGAGCAGTTCTTC.

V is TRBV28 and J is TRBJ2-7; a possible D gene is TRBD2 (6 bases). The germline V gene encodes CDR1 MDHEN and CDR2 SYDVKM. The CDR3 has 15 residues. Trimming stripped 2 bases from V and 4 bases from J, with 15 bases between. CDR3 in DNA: TGTGCCAGCAGTTTAGGAGGGGAAGGGAATTACGAGCAGTACTTC. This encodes CASSLGGEGNYEQYF.

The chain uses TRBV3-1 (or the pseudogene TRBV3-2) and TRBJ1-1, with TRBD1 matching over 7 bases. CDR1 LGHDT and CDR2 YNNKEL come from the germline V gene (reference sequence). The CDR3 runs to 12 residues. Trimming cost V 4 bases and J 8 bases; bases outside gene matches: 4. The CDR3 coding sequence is TGTGCCAGCAGCCGACAGGGTGGAGAAGCTTTCTTT. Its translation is CASSRQGGEAFF.

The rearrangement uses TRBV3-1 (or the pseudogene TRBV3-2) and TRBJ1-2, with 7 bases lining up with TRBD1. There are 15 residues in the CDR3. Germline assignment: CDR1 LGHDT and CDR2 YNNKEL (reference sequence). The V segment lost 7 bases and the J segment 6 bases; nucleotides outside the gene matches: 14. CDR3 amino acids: CASTLGQAGYNGYTF. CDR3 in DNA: TGTGCCAGCACCCTAGGACAGGCGGGCTACAATGGCTACACCTTC.

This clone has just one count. CDR3 bases: TGTGCCAGCTCAACCACAGGGGCCGCTAACACCGGGGAGCTGTTTTTT. Its translation: CASSTTGAANTGELFF. The rearrangement uses TRBV18 and TRBJ2-2; 7 nucleotides agree with TRBD1. V lost 5 bases to trimming and J lost 2 bases; unmatched junction nucleotides: 8. The CDR3 loop spans 16 amino acids. Germline V gene data show CDR1 as KGHSH and CDR2 as LQKENI. Combining the CDR3 with reference TRBV18 and TRBJ2-2 gives the whole variable domain NAGVMQNPRHLVRRRGQEARLRCSPMKGHSHVYWYRQLPEEGLKFMVYLQKENIIDESGMPKERFSAEFPKEGPSILRIQQVVRGDSAAYFCASSTTGAANTGELFFGEGSRLTVL.

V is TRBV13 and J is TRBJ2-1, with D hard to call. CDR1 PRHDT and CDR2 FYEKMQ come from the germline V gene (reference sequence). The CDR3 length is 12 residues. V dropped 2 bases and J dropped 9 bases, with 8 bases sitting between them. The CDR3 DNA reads TGTGCCAGCAGCTTATACCGAGTTGAGCAGTTCTTC. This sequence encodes CASSLYRVEQFF.

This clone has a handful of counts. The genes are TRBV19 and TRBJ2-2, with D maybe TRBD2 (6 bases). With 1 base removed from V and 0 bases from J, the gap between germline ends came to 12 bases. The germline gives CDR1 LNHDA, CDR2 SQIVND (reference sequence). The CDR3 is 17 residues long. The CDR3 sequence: CASSIGPRGSNTGELFF. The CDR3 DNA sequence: TGTGCCAGTAGTATAGGGCCCCGGGGGTCGAACACCGGGGAGCTGTTTTTT.

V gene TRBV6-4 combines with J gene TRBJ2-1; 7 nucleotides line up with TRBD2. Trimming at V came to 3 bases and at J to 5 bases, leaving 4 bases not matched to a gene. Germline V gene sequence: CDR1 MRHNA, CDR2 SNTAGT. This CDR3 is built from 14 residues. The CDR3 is CASSEGGWNNEQFF. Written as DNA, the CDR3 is TGTGCCAGCAGTGAGGGAGGGTGGAACAATGAGCAGTTCTTC.

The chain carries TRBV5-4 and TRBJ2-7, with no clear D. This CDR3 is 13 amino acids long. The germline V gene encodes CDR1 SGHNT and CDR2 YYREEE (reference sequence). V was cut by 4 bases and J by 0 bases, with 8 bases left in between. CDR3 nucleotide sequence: TGTGCCAGCAGCACCCTGAGCTCCTACGAGCAGTACTTC. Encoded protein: CASSTLSSYEQYF.

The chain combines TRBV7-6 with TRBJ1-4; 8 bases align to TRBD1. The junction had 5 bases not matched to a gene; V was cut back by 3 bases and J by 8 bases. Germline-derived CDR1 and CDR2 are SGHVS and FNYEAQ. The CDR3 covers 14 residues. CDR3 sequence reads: CASSFGTGQEKLFF. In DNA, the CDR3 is TGTGCCAGCAGCTTTGGGACAGGACAAGAAAAACTGTTTTTT.

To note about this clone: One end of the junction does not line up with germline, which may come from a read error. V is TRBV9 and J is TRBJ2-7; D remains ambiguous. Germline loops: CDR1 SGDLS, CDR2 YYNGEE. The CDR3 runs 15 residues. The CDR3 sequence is CASSVGVRSSYEQYF. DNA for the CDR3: TGTGCCAGCAGCGTCGGCGTCCGTAGCTCCTACGAACAGTACTTC.

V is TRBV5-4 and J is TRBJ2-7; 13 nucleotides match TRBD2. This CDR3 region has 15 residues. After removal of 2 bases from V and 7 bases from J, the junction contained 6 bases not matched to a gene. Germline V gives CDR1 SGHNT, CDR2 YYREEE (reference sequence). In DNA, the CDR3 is TGTGCCAGCAGCTTCGGACTAGCGGGAGTTAAAGAGCAGTACTTC. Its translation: CASSFGLAGVKEQYF.